This T cell receptor (beta chain) was profiled in a study of OX40 agonist ivuxolimab in advanced cancers. Blood sampling took place at baseline, cycle 4 day 1, and cycle 7 day 1. Assay used: immunoSEQ multiplex PCR; TCRdb lists only in-frame clones, some missing. The sample yields about 62,000 clones, 88% seen once. The sequence was collected from an adult with an advanced solid tumor such as melanoma, head and neck, liver or kidney cancer. The input for sequencing was CD4+ or CD8+ T cells sorted from blood, taken in a trial of the OX40 agonist ivuxolimab.

The CDR3 spells CAISAGSGAEAFF. CDR3 DNA sequence: TGTGCCATCAGTGCCGGGTCGGGGGCTGAAGCTTTCTTT. The chain couples TRBV10-3 to TRBJ1-1; D might be TRBD1 (5 bases). From germline, CDR1 is ENHRY and CDR2 SYGVKD. With 4 bases removed from V and 6 bases from J, the gap between germline ends came to 12 bases. This CDR3 has 13 amino acids.